This TCR beta chain was documented in a study of T cell clonality in common variable immunodeficiency. CVID and control samples used equivalent genomic DNA input. The table came from immunoSEQ multiplex PCR; TCRdb's copy has only in-frame clones and leaves some out. The sample shows tens of thousands of clones, no singletons; the ten largest hold about 6.5%. General study points: CVID subjects showed higher TCRbeta clonality than healthy controls. Patient heterogeneity in the CVID cohort limited correlations between repertoire features and clinical complications.

The CDR3 extends over 17 amino acids. Trimming removed 0 bases from V and 9 bases from J; junction bases left unmatched: 9. Per germline, CDR1 GTSNPN and CDR2 SVGIG (reference sequence). This clone came up many times. Its antigen remains unknown. The read ends 3 residues before the CDR3 terminus; that terminus is restored from the germline J gene. Most patients and controls had Caucasian heritage. Sequences were obtained from peripheral blood mononuclear cells. The V and J genes are TRBV30 and TRBJ2-1; 15 bases line up with TRBD2. This TCR derives from a person between 18 and 75 years old in good health. CDR3 amino acids: CAWSVLRTSGGEGEQFF. The DNA read from the CDR3 is TGTGCCTGGAGTGTCCTCAGGACTAGCGGGGGGGAGGGTGAG.